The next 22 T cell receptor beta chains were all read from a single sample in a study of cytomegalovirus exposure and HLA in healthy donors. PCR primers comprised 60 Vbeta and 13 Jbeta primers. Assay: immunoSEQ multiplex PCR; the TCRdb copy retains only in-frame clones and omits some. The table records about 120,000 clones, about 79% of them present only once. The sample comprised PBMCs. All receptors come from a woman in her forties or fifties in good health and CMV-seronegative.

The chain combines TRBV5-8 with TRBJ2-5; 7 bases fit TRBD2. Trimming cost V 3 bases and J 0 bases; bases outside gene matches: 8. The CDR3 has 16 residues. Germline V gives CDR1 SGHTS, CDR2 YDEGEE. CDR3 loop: CASSSPSGKYQETQYF. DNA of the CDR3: TGTGCCAGCAGCTCCCCCAGCGGGAAGTACCAAGAGACCCAGTACTTC. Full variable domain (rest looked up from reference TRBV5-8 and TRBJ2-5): EAGVTQSPTHLIKTRGQQATLRCSPISGHTSVYWYQQALGLGLQFLLWYDEGEERNRGNFPPRFSGRQFPNYSSELNVNALELEDSALYLCASSSPSGKYQETQYFGPGTRLLVL.

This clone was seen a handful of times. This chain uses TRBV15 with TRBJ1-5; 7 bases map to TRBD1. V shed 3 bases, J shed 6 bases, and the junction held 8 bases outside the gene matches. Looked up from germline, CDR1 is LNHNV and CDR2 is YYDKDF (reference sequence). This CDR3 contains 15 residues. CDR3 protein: CATSSPRGSGQPQHF. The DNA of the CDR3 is TGTGCCACCAGCAGTCCCAGGGGGTCGGGTCAGCCCCAGCATTTT.

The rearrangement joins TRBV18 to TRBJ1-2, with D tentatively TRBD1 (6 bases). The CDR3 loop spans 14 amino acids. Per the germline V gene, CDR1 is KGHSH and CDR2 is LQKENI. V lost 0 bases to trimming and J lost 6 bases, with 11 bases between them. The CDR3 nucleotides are TGTGCCAGCTCACCACCCACAGGGAACCATGGCTACACCTTC. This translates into CASSPPTGNHGYTF.

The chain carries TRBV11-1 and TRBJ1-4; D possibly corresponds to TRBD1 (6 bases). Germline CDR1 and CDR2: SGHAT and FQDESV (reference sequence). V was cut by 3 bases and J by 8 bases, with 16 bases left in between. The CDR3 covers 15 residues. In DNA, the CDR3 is TGTGCCAGCAGCTTGAATTCGGGGGGCGGAGAAAAACTGTTTTTT. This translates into CASSLNSGGGEKLFF.

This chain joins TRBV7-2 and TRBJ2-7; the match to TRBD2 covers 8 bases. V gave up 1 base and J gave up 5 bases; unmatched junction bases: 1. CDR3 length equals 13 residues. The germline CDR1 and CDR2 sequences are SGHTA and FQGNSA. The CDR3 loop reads CASSLDGGDEQYF. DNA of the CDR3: TGTGCCAGCAGCTTAGACGGGGGGGACGAGCAGTACTTC.

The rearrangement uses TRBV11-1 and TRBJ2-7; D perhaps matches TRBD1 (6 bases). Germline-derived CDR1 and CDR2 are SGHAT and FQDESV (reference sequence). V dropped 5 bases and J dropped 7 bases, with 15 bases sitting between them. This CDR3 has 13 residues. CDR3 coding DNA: TGTGCCAGCAGCCCCGGACAGCACGGGGAGCAGTACTTC. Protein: CASSPGQHGEQYF.

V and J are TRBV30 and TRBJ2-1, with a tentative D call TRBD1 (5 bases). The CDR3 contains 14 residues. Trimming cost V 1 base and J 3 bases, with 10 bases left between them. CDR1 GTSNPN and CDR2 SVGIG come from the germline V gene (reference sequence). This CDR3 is CAWSARGNYNEQFF. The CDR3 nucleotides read TGTGCCTGGAGTGCTAGGGGAAACTACAATGAGCAGTTCTTC. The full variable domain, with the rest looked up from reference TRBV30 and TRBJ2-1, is SQTIHQWPATLVQPVGSPLSLECTVEGTSNPNLYWYRQAAGRGLQLLFYSVGIGQISSEVPQNLSASRPQDRQFILSSKKLLLSDSGFYLCAWSARGNYNEQFFGPGTRLTVL.

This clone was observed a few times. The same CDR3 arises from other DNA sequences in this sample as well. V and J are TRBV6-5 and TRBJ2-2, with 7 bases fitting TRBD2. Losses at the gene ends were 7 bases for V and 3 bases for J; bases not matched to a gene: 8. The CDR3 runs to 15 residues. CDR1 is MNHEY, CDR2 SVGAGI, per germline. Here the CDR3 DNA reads TGTGCCAGCAAGACCGAGCGGGGCCACACCGGGGAGCTGTTTTTT. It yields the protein CASKTERGHTGELFF.

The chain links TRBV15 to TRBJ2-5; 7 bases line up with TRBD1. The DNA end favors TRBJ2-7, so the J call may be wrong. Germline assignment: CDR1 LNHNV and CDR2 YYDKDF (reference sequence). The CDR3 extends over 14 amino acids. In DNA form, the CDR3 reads TGTGCCACCAGCAGAGTACAGGGGCCCTACGAGCAGTACTTC. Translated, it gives CATSRVQGPYEQYF.

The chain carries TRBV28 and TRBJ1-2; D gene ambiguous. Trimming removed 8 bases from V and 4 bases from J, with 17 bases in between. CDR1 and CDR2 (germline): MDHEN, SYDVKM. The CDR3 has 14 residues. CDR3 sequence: CASYEGIRTYGYTF. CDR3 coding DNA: TGTGCCAGCTACGAGGGCATTAGGACCTATGGCTACACCTTC.

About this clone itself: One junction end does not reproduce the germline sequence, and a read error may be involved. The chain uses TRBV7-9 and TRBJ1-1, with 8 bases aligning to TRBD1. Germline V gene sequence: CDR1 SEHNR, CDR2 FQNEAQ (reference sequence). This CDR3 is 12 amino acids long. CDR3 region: CSSSLADRAAFF. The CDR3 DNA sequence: TGTTCCAGCAGCTTAGCGGACAGGGCAGCTTTCTTT.

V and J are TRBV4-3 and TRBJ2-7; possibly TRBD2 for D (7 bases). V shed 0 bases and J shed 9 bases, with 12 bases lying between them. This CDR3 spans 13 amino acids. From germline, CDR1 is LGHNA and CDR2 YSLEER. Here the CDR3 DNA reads TGCGCCAGCAGCCAAGACTTACGGGGGGCGCAGTACTTC. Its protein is CASSQDLRGAQYF.

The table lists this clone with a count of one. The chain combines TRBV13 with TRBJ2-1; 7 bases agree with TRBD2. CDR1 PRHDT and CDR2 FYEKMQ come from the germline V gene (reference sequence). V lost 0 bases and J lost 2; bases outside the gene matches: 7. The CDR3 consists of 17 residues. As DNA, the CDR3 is TGTGCCAGCAGCTTAGGAGGGTCTAGCGGTACCTACAATGAGCAGTTCTTC. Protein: CASSLGGSSGTYNEQFF.

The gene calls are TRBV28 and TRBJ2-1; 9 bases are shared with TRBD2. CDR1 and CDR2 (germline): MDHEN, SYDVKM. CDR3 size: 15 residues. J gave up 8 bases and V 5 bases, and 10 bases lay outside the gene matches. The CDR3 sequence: CASSPGTSQSYEQFF. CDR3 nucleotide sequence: TGTGCCAGCAGTCCAGGGACTAGCCAGAGCTATGAGCAGTTCTTC.

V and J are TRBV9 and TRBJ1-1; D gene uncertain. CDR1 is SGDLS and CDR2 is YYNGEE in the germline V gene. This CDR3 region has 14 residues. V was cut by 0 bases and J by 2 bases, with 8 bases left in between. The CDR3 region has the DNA TGTGCCAGCAGCGTAGCTTGGCAAAACACTGAAGCTTTCTTT. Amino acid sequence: CASSVAWQNTEAFF.

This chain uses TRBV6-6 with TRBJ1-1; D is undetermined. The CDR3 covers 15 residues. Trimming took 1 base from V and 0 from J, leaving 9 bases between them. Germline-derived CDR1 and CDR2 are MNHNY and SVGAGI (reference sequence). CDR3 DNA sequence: TGTGCCAGCAGTTACTTAACGGGTTTGAACACTGAAGCTTTCTTT. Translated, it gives CASSYLTGLNTEAFF.

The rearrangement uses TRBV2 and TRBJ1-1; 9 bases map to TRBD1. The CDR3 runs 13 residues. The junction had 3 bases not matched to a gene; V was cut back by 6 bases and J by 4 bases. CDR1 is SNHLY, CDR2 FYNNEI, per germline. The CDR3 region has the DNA TGTGCCAGCAGGGGGGACAGGGCCACTGAAGCTTTCTTT. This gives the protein CASRGDRATEAFF.

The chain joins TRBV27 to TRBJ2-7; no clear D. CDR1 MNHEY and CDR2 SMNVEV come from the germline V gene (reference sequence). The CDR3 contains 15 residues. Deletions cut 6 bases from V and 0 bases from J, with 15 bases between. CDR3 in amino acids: CASSRKPEDSYEQYF. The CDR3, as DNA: TGTGCCAGCAGCCGTAAACCAGAGGACTCCTACGAGCAGTACTTC.

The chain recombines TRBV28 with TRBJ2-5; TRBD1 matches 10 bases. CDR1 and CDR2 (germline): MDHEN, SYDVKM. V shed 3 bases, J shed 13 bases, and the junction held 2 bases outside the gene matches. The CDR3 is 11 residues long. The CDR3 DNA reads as TGTGCCAGCAGTTTGGGGGACAGGGGGTACTTC. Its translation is CASSLGDRGYF.

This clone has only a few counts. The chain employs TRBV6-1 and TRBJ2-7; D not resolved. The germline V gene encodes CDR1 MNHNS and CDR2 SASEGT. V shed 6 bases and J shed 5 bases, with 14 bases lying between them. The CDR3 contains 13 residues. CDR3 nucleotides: TGTGCCAGCAGGCCCTCTAGGTCCCACGAGCAGTACTTC. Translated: CASRPSRSHEQYF.

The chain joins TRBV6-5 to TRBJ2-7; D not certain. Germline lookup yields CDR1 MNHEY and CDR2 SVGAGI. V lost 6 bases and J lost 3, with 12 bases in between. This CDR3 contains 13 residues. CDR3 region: CASRARMHYEQYF. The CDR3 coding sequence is TGTGCCAGCAGGGCTAGAATGCACTACGAGCAGTACTTC.

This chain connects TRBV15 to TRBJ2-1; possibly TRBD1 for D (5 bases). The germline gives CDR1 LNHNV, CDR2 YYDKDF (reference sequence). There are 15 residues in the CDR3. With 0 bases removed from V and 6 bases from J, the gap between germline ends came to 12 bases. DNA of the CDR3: TGTGCCACCAGCAGAGATAAAGGGGATGGCAATGAGCAGTTCTTC. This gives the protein CATSRDKGDGNEQFF.